The 8 T cell receptor beta chains below were found in one sample sequenced in a study of T-cell reconstitution after alpha-beta-depleted transplantation in children. Preparing the TCRbeta library involved the use of unique molecular identifiers. TCRdb re-analysed the PCR reads in MiXCR, keeping a single row per CDR3 protein. The table records around 380,000 distinct CDR3 sequences, roughly 10% of them present only once. The sequenced sample was PBMCs from the stem cell graft donor, obtained from the stem cell graft. These receptors were taken from a human donor who donated a stem cell graft to a child with acute myeloid leukemia.

This sequence joins TRBV5-1 and TRBJ2-5, with D perhaps TRBD1 (5 bases). The CDR3 runs to 15 residues. Per germline, CDR1 SGHRS and CDR2 YFSETQ. With 4 bases removed from V and 4 bases from J, the gap between germline ends came to 17 bases. As DNA, the CDR3 is TGCGCCAGCAGCGCCGACAGCGCCGTCCGAGAGACCCAGTACTTC. Encoded protein: CASSADSAVRETQYF.

This clonotype appeared a few times. This chain links TRBV5-5 with TRBJ1-2; no clear D. The V gene's germline CDR1 is SGHKS and CDR2 YYEKEE (reference sequence). The CDR3 consists of 15 residues. The ends were cut back, 1 base at V and 3 bases at J, with 13 bases in the middle. The CDR3 is CASSLYGITYYGYTF. The CDR3 DNA sequence: TGTGCCAGCAGCTTGTATGGAATCACTTACTATGGCTACACCTTC. The whole variable domain, remainder taken from reference TRBV5-5 and TRBJ1-2, is DAGVTQSPTHLIKTRGQQVTLRCSPISGHKSVSWYQQVLGQGPQFIFQYYEKEERGRGNFPDRFSARQFPNYSSELNVNALLLGDSALYLCASSLYGITYYGYTFGSGTRLTVV.

The chain couples TRBV20-1 to TRBJ2-1; TRBD1 or TRBD2 may be the D gene (5 bases each). V lost 6 bases and J lost 3, with 18 bases in between. Germline CDR1 and CDR2: DFQATT and SNEGSKA (reference sequence). This CDR3 contains 15 residues. This chain's CDR3 is CSARDPAALYNEQFF. For the CDR3, the DNA is TGCAGTGCAAGGGACCCCGCGGCGCTCTACAATGAGCAGTTCTTC.

This clonotype was seen many times. The chain carries TRBV29-1 and TRBJ2-1; D gene unclear. V lost 6 bases to trimming and J lost 8 bases, with 11 bases between them. The CDR3 is 11 residues long. Per germline, CDR1 SQVTM and CDR2 ANQGSEA. In DNA, the CDR3 is TGCAGCGTCAGACATGGGGATGAGCAGTTCTTC. Encoded protein: CSVRHGDEQFF.

This chain connects TRBV20-1 to TRBJ2-3; 7 nucleotides align to TRBD2. The CDR3 runs to 14 residues. J gave up 3 bases and V 4 bases, and 7 bases lay outside the gene matches. CDR1 is DFQATT, CDR2 SNEGSKA, per germline (reference sequence). CDR3 in amino acids: CSAKPGRETDTQYF. In DNA form, the CDR3 reads TGCAGTGCTAAACCTGGGCGGGAGACAGATACGCAGTATTTT.

This clonotype was found many times. The chain recombines TRBV20-1 with TRBJ2-1; 12 bases map to TRBD2. The trim removed 7 bases at V and 8 bases at J, leaving 9 bases unmatched. CDR1 is DFQATT, CDR2 SNEGSKA, per germline (reference sequence). The CDR3 contains 14 residues. CDR3: CSVPRTSGIDEQFF. Written as DNA, the CDR3 is TGCAGTGTTCCCCGGACTAGCGGGATCGATGAGCAGTTCTTC.

A word on this clonotype: A read error may explain this, as a much larger clone is one base away. V gene TRBV5-1 combines with J gene TRBJ2-2; no definite D call. This CDR3 spans 16 amino acids. Germline assignment: CDR1 SGHRS and CDR2 YFSETQ. The CDR3 reads CTSNPYVGGNTGELFF. The CDR3 region has the DNA TGCACCAGCAACCCCTATGTGGGCGGGAACACCGGGGAGCTGTTTTTT.

This clonotype was observed many times. The chain is built from TRBV9 and TRBJ1-3, with a tentative D call TRBD1 (6 bases). The CDR3 spans 17 residues. V was pared by 0 bases and J by 0 bases, with 13 bases between. Germline loops: CDR1 SGDLS, CDR2 YYNGEE. This CDR3 reads CASSVDPLGGSGNTIYF. DNA of the CDR3: TGTGCCAGCAGCGTAGACCCCCTAGGGGGCTCTGGAAACACCATATATTTT.